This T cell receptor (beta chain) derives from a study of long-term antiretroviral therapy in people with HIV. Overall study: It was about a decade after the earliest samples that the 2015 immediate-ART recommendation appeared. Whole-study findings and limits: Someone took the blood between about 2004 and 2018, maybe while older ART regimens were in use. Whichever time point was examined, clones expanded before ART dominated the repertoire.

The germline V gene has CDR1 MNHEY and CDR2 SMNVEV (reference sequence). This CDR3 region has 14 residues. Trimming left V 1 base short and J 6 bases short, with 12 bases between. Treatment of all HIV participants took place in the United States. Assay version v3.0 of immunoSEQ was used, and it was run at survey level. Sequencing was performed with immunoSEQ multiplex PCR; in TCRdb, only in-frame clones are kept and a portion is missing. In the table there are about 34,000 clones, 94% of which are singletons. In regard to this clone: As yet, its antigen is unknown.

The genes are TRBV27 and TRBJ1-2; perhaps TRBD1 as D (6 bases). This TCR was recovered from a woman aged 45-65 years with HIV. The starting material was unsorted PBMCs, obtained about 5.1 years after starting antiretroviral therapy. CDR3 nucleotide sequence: TGTGCCAGCAGTTTATTGGGGGGGCTCGATGGCTACACCTTC. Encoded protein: CASSLLGGLDGYTF.